Following are 25 T cell receptor beta chains from one sample sequenced in a study of blood T cell repertoires in COVID-19. Method: immunoSEQ multiplex PCR; TCRdb's copy keeps in-frame clones and lacks some. The top ten hold less than 5.5% of the sample, which has 290,000 or so clones, around 80% seen once. Specimen: PBMCs or T cells enriched from blood (not recorded which). The receptors were gathered from a man in his forties who had been exposed to COVID-19.

The rearrangement uses TRBV19 and TRBJ2-5, with TRBD2 matching 8 bases. V shed 10 bases and J 5 bases; nucleotides not matched to a gene: 3. CDR3 length: 11 amino acids. Per germline, CDR1 LNHDA and CDR2 SQIVND (reference sequence). Here the CDR3 DNA reads TGTGCCACCTCTAGCGGGGAGACCCAGTACTTC. Its protein is CATSSGETQYF. The full variable domain, its missing parts supplied by reference TRBV19 and TRBJ2-5, is DGGITQSPKYLFRKEGQNVTLSCEQNLNHDAMYWYRQDPGQGLRLIYYSQIVNDFQKGDIAEGYSVSREKKESFPLTVTSAQKNPTAFYLCATSSGETQYFGPGTRLLVL.

The rearrangement joins TRBV7-3 to TRBJ2-2, with D uncertain. The CDR3 runs 16 residues. Germline V gene sequence: CDR1 SGHTA, CDR2 FQGTGA. Trimming removed 1 base from V and 6 bases from J, with 15 bases in between. The CDR3 here is CASSLNGIRSSGELFF. As DNA, the CDR3 is TGTGCCAGCAGCTTAAACGGTATTCGGTCCTCCGGGGAGCTGTTTTTT.

The rearrangement uses TRBV11-2 and TRBJ2-7; 8 bases align to TRBD2. J lost 0 bases, V lost 5 bases, and 15 bases had no gene match. Germline lookup yields CDR1 SGHAT and CDR2 FQNNGV. This CDR3 comprises 18 residues. The CDR3 DNA sequence: TGTGCCAGCAGCCCTCAATACGCCAGCGGGGGAAGCTCCTACGAGCAGTACTTC. This translates into CASSPQYASGGSSYEQYF. Supplemented by reference TRBV11-2 and TRBJ2-7, the full variable domain reads EAGVAQSPRYKIIEKRQSVAFWCNPISGHATLYWYQQILGQGPKLLIQFQNNGVVDDSQLPKDRFSAERLKGVDSTLKIQPAKLEDSAVYLCASSPQYASGGSSYEQYFGPGTRLTVT.

The chain combines TRBV27 with TRBJ2-7, with 10 nucleotides matching TRBD2. Per the germline V gene, CDR1 is MNHEY and CDR2 is SMNVEV (reference sequence). The CDR3 is made up of 15 amino acids. V lost 6 bases to trimming and J lost 3 bases; unmatched junction nucleotides: 8. CDR3 sequence: CASRVGASGSYEQYF. The DNA for the CDR3 is TGTGCCAGCAGGGTAGGGGCTAGCGGGAGCTACGAGCAGTACTTC.

V is TRBV5-4 and J is TRBJ2-3; 10 bases map to TRBD2. After removal of 2 bases from V and 6 bases from J, the junction contained 9 bases not matched to a gene. CDR1 is SGHNT and CDR2 is YYREEE in the germline V gene (reference sequence). CDR3 length: 16 residues. CDR3 bases: TGTGCCAGCAGCTTTAGGTCTAGCGGGAGCTCGGATACGCAGTATTTT. This translates into CASSFRSSGSSDTQYF.

CDR3 region: CAIRTGADTGELFF. As DNA, the CDR3 is TGTGCCATCCGAACAGGGGCCGACACCGGGGAGCTGTTTTTT. The chain is built from TRBV10-3 and TRBJ2-2; 7 positions match TRBD1. This CDR3 spans 14 amino acids. Germline trimming cut 8 bases from V and 3 bases from J; bases unmatched to any gene: 6. CDR1 is ENHRY, CDR2 SYGVKD, per germline.

The V gene is TRBV6-2 or TRBV6-3, the J gene TRBJ1-2, with D maybe TRBD1 (5 bases). The CDR3 contains 13 residues. The V end lost 4 bases, the J end lost 8 bases, and 14 bases lay between the germline ends. The germline gives CDR1 MNHEY, CDR2 SVGEGT. CDR3 DNA sequence: TGTGCCAGCAGTTCGGAATGGGGGGAAGGCTACACCTTC. Translating it yields CASSSEWGEGYTF.

This chain uses TRBV5-1 with TRBJ1-6, with D tentatively TRBD1 (5 bases). The germline V gene has CDR1 SGHRS and CDR2 YFSETQ. This CDR3 spans 14 amino acids. Trimming removed 2 bases from V and 13 bases from J, with 16 bases in between. The CDR3 is CASSLGQGLFPLHF. In nucleotides, the CDR3 is TGCGCCAGCAGCTTAGGTCAGGGCCTTTTTCCCCTCCACTTT.

This clone has a single count. The chain uses TRBV7-9 and TRBJ2-3; D gene unclear. There are 15 residues in the CDR3. Trimming removed 5 bases from V and 0 bases from J, with 12 bases in between. CDR1 SEHNR and CDR2 FQNEAQ come from the germline V gene (reference sequence). The CDR3 reads CASSPPPTSTDTQYF. The CDR3 DNA follows: TGTGCCAGCAGCCCTCCTCCTACTAGCACAGATACGCAGTATTTT.

The chain has TRBV7-3 and TRBJ1-1, with D perhaps matching TRBD1 (6 bases). The CDR3 runs to 14 residues. Germline CDR1 SGHTA, CDR2 FQGTGA. V lost 4 bases to trimming and J lost 4 bases, with 13 bases between them. In DNA form, the CDR3 reads TGTGCCAGCAGCTCCCGGACAGAGGGCACTGAAGCTTTCTTT. Translated, it gives CASSSRTEGTEAFF.

The V and J genes are TRBV6-1 and TRBJ1-5, with 9 positions matching TRBD1. Germline CDR1 MNHNS, CDR2 SASEGT. The CDR3 covers 15 residues. V gave up 2 bases and J gave up 6 bases; unmatched junction bases: 5. DNA of the CDR3: TGTGCCAGCAGTGAACAGACAGGGGGAAGTCAGCCCCAGCATTTT. Amino acid sequence: CASSEQTGGSQPQHF.

This chain joins TRBV6-4 and TRBJ2-2, with 9 bases lining up with TRBD1. CDR1 is MRHNA and CDR2 is SNTAGT in the germline V gene. Unmatched junction bases numbered 7, after V lost 4 bases and J lost 4 bases. This CDR3 spans 16 amino acids. This CDR3 is CASSGTGTGLTGELFF. CDR3 in DNA: TGTGCCAGCAGTGGAACCGGGACAGGGCTCACCGGGGAGCTGTTTTTT.

The gene calls are TRBV12-1 and TRBJ2-7; the table's D call, TRBD2, was not checked against the DNA. TRBV12-1 represents a pseudogene. The CDR3 consists of 15 residues. CDR3 amino acids: CASSFSGSAPYEQYF. As DNA, the CDR3 is TGTGCCAGCAGCTTTAGCGGGAGCGCCCCCTACGAGCAGTACTTC.

This chain connects TRBV7-3 to TRBJ2-3; TRBD2 is a possible D gene (5 bases). Trimming cost V 4 bases and J 0 bases, with 8 bases left between them. The CDR3 length is 14 residues. Germline CDR1 and CDR2: SGHTA and FQGTGA. The CDR3 is CASSSSGSTDTQYF. In DNA form, the CDR3 reads TGTGCCAGCAGCTCCAGCGGTAGCACAGATACGCAGTATTTT. Together with reference TRBV7-3 and TRBJ2-3, the CDR3 gives the full variable domain: GAGVSQTPSNKVTEKGKYVELRCDPISGHTALYWYRQSLGQGPEFLIYFQGTGAADDSGLPNDRFFAVRPEGSVSTLKIQRTERGDSAVYLCASSSSGSTDTQYFGPGTRLTVL.

This clone was picked up a small number of times. The chain links TRBV13 to TRBJ1-4; D possibly corresponds to TRBD1 (6 bases). V was trimmed by 5 bases and J by 7 bases, leaving 20 bases between them. The CDR3 runs 16 residues. CDR1 is PRHDT and CDR2 is FYEKMQ in the germline V gene (reference sequence). CDR3 in amino acids: CASSAVSTGGREKLFF. The DNA for the CDR3 is TGTGCCAGCAGCGCCGTCTCGACAGGAGGACGTGAAAAACTGTTTTTT.

This clone occurred once. The chain combines TRBV19 with TRBJ2-7; a weak D match, TRBD1 (7 bases). The CDR3 has 13 amino acids. The V end lost 6 bases, the J end lost 7 bases, and 16 bases lay between the germline ends. Germline CDR1 is LNHDA and CDR2 is SQIVND (reference sequence). The CDR3 nucleotides are TGTGCCAGTAGCCCAGGGGGGCTACTTGAGCAGTACTTC. Protein product: CASSPGGLLEQYF. The whole variable domain, filled in from reference TRBV19 and TRBJ2-7, reads DGGITQSPKYLFRKEGQNVTLSCEQNLNHDAMYWYRQDPGQGLRLIYYSQIVNDFQKGDIAEGYSVSREKKESFPLTVTSAQKNPTAFYLCASSPGGLLEQYFGPGTRLTVT.

This clone has just one count. J is TRBJ2-5 and V is TRBV11-2, with TRBD1 identical over 11 bases. The germline CDR1 and CDR2 sequences are SGHAT and FQNNGV. The V segment lost 5 bases and the J segment 1 base; nucleotides outside the gene matches: 3. The CDR3 is 15 amino acids. CDR3: CASSPGTGGQETQYF. In DNA, the CDR3 is TGTGCCAGCAGCCCCGGGACAGGGGGCCAAGAGACCCAGTACTTC.

The rearrangement joins TRBV6-5 to TRBJ2-3; D remains unclear. Trimming stripped 2 bases from V and 1 base from J, with 13 bases between. This CDR3 has 16 amino acids. Germline values: CDR1 MNHEY, CDR2 SVGAGI. For the CDR3, the DNA is TGTGCCAGCAGTTACGGTCCAATTCGGGGCACAGATACGCAGTATTTT. Encoded protein: CASSYGPIRGTDTQYF.

This sequence joins TRBV2 and TRBJ2-2; 9 nucleotides line up with TRBD1. This CDR3 is built from 15 residues. Germline CDR1 and CDR2: SNHLY and FYNNEI. The V and J ends lost 7 bases and 4 bases, in that order; junction bases with no gene match: 7. The chain's CDR3 is CASTLDRGSTGELFF. The CDR3 bases are TGTGCCAGCACCCTAGACAGGGGGAGCACCGGGGAGCTGTTTTTT.

V gene TRBV12-3 or TRBV12-4 combines with J gene TRBJ1-1; 9 bases align to TRBD1. This CDR3 comprises 13 residues. J lost 0 bases, V lost 9 bases, and 2 bases had no gene match. This CDR3 reads CASTGGLNTEAFF. CDR3 DNA sequence: TGTGCCAGTACAGGGGGCCTGAACACTGAAGCTTTCTTT.

This clone is a singleton in its sample. The chain links TRBV20-1 to TRBJ2-7; D might be TRBD1 (5 bases). Per the germline V gene, CDR1 is DFQATT and CDR2 is SNEGSKA (reference sequence). The ends were cut back, 5 bases at V and 5 bases at J, with 10 bases in the middle. This CDR3 spans 11 amino acids. CDR3 bases: TGCAGTGCTCTCAGGGTAGACGAGCAGTACTTC. It translates to CSALRVDEQYF.

The V call is TRBV30, the J call TRBJ2-3, with 11 nucleotides matching TRBD1. Germline V gene data show CDR1 as GTSNPN and CDR2 as SVGIG (reference sequence). V trimming: 3 bases; J trimming: 4 bases; junction bases outside the gene matches: 6. CDR3 size: 15 residues. The CDR3 DNA reads TGTGCCTGGAGCCCAGGGACAGGGGGTCCAGATACGCAGTATTTT. Residues: CAWSPGTGGPDTQYF.

This sequence joins TRBV12-3 or TRBV12-4 and TRBJ2-5; D remains ambiguous. The CDR3 covers 13 residues. Trimming left V 8 bases short and J 4 bases short, with 14 bases between. In DNA form, the CDR3 reads TGTGCCAGCGCTACCAGGTCACTAGAGACCCAGTACTTC. Translated, it gives CASATRSLETQYF.

The CDR3 coding sequence is TGTGCTAGTGGTTCCCGTACAGATACGCAGTATTTT. Encoded protein: CASGSRTDTQYF. The gene calls are TRBV12-5 and TRBJ2-3; D gene ambiguous. The CDR3 contains 12 residues. V lost 4 bases and J lost 3, with 5 bases in between. The germline V gene has CDR1 LGHNT and CDR2 FRNRAP.

The chain links TRBV7-8 to TRBJ1-3, with D possibly being TRBD1 (5 bases). CDR3 size: 14 residues. The V and J ends lost 5 bases and 2 bases respectively, with 10 bases between them. In germline, CDR1 is SGHVS, CDR2 FQNEAQ. This CDR3 reads CASSPDRPGNTIYF. The CDR3 DNA is TGTGCCAGCAGCCCCGACAGACCTGGAAACACCATATATTTT.